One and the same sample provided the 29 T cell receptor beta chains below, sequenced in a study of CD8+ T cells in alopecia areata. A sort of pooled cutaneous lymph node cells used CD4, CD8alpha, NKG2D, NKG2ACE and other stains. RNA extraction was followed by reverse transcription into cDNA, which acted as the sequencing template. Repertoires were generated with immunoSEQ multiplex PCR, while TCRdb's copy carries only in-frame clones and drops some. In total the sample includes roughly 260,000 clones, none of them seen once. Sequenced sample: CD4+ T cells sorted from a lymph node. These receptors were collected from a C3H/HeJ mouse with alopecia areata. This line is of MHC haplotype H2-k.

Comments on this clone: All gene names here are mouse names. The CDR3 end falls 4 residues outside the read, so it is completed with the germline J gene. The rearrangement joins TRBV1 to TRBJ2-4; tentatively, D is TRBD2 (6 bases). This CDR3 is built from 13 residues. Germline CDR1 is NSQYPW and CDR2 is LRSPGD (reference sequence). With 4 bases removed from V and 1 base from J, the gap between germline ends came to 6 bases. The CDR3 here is CTCSGGGQNTLYF. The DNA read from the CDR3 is TGCACCTGCAGTGGGGGGGGTCAAAAC.

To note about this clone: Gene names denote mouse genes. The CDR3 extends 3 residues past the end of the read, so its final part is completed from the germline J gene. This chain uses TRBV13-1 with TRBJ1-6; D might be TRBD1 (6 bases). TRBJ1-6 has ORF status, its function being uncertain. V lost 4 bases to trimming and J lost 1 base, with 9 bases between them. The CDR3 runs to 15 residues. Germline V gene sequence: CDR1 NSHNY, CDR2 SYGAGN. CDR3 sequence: CASSPDRSYNSPLYF. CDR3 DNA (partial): TGTGCCAGCAGTCCGGACAGATCCTATAATTCGCCC.

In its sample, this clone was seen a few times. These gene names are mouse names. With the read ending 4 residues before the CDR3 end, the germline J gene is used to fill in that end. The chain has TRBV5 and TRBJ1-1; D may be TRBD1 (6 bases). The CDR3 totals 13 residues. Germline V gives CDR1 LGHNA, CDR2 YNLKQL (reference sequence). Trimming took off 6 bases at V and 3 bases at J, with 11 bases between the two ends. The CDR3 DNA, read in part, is TGTGCCAGCAGTCAGGGGTGGTACACA. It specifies CASSQGWYT. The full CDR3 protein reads CASSQGWYTEVFF.

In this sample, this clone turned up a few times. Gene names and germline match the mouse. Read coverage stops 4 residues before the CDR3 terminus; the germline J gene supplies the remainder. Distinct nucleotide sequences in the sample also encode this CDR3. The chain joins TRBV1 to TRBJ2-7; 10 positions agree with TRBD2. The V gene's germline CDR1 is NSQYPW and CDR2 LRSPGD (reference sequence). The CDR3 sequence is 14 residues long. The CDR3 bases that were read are TGCACCTGCAGTGCGAGGACTGGGGGTTAT. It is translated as CTCSARTGGY. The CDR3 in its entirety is CTCSARTGGYEQYF.

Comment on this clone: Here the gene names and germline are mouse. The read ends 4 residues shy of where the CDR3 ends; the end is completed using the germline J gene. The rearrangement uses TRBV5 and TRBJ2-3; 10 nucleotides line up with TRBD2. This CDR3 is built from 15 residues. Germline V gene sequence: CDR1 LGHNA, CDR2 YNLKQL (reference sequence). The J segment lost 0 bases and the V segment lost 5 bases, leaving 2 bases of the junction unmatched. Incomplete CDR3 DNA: TGTGCCAGCAGCTCGGGACTGGGGAGTGCAGAA. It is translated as CASSSGLGSAE. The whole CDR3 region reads CASSSGLGSAETLYF.

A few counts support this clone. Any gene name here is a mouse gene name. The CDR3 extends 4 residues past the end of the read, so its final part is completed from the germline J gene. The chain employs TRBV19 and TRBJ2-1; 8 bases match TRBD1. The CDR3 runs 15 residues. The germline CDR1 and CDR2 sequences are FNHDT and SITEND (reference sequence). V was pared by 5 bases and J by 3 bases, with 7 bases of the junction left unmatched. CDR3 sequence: CASSPPGQVYAEQFF. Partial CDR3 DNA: TGTGCCAGCAGCCCTCCGGGACAGGTCTATGCT.

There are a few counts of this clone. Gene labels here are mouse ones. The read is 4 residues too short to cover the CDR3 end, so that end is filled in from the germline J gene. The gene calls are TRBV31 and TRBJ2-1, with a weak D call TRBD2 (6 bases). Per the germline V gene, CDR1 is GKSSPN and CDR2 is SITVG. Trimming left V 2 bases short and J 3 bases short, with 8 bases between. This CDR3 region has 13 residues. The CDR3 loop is CAWSGGSYAEQFF. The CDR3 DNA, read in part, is TGTGCCTGGAGTGGGGGGAGCTATGCT.

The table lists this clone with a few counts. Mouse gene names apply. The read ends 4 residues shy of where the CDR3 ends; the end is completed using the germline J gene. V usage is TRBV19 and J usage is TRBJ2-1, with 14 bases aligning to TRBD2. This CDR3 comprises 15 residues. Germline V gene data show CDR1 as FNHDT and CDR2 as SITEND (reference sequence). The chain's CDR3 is CASSPRDWGGSEQFF. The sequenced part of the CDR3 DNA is TGTGCCAGCAGCCCCCGGGACTGGGGGGGCTCT.

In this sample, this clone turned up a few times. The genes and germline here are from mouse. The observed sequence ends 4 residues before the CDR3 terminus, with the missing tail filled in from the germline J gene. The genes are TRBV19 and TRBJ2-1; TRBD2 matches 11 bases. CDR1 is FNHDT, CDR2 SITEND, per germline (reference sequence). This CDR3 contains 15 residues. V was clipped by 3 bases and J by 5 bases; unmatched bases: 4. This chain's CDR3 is CASSRDWGSNAEQFF. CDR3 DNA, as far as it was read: TGTGCCAGCAGTAGGGACTGGGGGTCCAATGCT.

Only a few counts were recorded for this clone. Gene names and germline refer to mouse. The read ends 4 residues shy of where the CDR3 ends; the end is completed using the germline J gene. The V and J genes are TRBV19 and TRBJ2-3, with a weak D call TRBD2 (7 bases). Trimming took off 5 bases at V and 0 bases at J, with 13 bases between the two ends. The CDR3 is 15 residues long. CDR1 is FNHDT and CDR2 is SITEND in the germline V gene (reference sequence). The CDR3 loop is CASSPRGASAETLYF. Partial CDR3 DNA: TGTGCCAGCAGCCCCCGGGGGGCTAGTGCAGAA. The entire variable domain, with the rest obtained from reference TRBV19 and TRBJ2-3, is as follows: GGIITQTPKFLIGQEGQKLTLKCQQNFNHDTMYWYRQDSGKGLRLIYYSITENDLQKGDLSEGYDASREKKSSFSLTVTSAQKNEMAVFLCASSPRGASAETLYFGSGTRLTVL.

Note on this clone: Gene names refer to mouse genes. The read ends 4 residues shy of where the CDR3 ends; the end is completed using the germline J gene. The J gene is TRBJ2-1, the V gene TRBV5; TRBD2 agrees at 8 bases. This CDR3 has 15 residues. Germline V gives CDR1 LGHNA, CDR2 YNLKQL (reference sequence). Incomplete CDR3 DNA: TGTGCCAGCAGCCAAGGTCCTGGGGGGAGGGCT. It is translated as CASSQGPGGRA. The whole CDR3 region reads CASSQGPGGRAEQFF.

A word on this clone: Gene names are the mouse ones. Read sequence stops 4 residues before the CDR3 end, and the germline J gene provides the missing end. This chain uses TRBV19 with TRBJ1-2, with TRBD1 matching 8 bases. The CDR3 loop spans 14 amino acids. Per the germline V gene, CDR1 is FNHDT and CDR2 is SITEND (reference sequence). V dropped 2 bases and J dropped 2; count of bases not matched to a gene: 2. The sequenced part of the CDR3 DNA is TGTGCCAGCAGTATCCGACAGGGGAACTCC. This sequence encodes CASSIRQGNS. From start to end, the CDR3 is CASSIRQGNSDYTF.

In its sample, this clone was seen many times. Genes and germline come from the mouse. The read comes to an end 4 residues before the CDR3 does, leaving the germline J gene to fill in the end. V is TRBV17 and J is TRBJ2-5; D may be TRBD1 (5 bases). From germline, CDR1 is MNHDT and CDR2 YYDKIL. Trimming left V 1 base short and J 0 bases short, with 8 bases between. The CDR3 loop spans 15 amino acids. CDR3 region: CASSRGTINQDTQYF. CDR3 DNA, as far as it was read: TGTGCTAGCAGTAGAGGGACAATTAACCAAGAC.

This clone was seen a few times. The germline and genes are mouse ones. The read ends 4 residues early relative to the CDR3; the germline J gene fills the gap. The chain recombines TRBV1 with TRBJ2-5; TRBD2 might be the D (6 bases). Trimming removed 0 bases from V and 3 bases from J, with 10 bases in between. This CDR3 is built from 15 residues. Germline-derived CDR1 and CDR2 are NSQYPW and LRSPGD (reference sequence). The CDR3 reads CTCSADPGAQDTQYF. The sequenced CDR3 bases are TGCACCTGCAGTGCAGATCCTGGGGCTCAAGAC.

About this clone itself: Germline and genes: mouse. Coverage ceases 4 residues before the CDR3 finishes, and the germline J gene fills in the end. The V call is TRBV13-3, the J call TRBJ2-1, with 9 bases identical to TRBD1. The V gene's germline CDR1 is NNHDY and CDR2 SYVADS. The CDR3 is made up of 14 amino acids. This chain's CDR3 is CASSQGQGGAEQFF. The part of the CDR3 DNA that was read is TGTGCCAGCAGTCAGGGACAGGGTGGAGCT.

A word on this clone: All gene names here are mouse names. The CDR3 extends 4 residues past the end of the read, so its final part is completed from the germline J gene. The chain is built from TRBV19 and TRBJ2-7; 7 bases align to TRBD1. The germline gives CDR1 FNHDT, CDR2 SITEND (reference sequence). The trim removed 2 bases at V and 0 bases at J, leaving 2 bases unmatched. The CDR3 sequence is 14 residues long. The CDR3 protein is CASSIRGFSYEQYF. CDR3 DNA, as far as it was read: TGTGCCAGCAGTATCAGGGGGTTCTCCTAT. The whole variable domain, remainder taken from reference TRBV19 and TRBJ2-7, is GGIITQTPKFLIGQEGQKLTLKCQQNFNHDTMYWYRQDSGKGLRLIYYSITENDLQKGDLSEGYDASREKKSSFSLTVTSAQKNEMAVFLCASSIRGFSYEQYFGPGTRLTVL.

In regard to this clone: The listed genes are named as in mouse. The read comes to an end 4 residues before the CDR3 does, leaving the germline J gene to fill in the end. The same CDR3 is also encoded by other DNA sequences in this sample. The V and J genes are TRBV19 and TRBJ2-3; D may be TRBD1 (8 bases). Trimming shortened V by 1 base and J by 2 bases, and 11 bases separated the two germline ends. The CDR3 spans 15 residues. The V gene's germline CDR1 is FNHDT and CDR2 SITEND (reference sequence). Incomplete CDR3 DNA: TGTGCCAGCAGTATAACAGGGGGGGATGCAGAA. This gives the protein CASSITGGDAE. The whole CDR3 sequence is CASSITGGDAETLYF. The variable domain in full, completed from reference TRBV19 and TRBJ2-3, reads GGIITQTPKFLIGQEGQKLTLKCQQNFNHDTMYWYRQDSGKGLRLIYYSITENDLQKGDLSEGYDASREKKSSFSLTVTSAQKNEMAVFLCASSITGGDAETLYFGSGTRLTVL.

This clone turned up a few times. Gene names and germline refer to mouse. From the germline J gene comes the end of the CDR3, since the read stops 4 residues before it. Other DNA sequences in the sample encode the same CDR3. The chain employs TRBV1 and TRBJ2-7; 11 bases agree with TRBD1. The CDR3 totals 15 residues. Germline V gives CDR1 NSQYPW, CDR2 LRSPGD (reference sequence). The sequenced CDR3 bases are TGCACCTGCAGTGCAGGGACAGGGGGCCTTTAT. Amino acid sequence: CTCSAGTGGLY. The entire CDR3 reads CTCSAGTGGLYEQYF.

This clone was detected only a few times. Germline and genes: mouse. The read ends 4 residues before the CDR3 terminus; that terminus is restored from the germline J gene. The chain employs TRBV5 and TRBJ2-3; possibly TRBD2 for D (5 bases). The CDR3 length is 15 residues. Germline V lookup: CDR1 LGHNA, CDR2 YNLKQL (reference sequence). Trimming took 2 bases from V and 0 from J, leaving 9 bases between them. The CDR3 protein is CASSQIGDSAETLYF. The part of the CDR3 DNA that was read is TGTGCCAGCAGCCAAATTGGGGATAGTGCAGAA.

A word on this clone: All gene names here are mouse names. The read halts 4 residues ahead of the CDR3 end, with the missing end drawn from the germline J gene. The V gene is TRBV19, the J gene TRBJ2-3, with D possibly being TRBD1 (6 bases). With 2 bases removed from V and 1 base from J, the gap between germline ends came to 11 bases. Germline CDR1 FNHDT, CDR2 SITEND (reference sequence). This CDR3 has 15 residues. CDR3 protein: CASSMGRGGAETLYF. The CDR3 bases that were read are TGTGCCAGCAGTATGGGCAGGGGAGGTGCAGAA.

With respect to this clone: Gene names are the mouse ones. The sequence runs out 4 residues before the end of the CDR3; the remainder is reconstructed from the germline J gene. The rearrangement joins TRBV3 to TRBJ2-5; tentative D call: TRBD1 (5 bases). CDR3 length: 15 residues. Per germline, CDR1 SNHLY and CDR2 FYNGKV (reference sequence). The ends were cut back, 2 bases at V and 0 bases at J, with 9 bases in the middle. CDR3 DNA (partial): TGTGCCAGCAGCTTAAGGACAAATAACCAAGAC. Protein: CASSLRTNNQD. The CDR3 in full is CASSLRTNNQDTQYF.

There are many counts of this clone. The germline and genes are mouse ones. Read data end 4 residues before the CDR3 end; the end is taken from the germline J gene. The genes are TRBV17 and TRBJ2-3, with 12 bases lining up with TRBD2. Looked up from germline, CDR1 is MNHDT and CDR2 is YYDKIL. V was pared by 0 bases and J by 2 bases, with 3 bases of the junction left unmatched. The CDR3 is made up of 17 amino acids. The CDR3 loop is CASSREDWGGDAETLYF. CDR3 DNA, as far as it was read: TGTGCTAGCAGTAGAGAAGACTGGGGGGGCGATGCAGAA.

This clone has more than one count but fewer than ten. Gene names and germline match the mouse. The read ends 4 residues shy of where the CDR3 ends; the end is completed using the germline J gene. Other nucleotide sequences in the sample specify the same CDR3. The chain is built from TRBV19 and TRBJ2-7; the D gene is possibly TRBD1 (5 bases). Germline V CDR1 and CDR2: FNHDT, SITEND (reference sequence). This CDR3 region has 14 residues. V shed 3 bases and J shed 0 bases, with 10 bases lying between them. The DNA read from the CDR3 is TGTGCCAGCAGTAGGCAGGGAAGCTCCTAT. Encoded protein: CASSRQGSSY. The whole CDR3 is CASSRQGSSYEQYF.

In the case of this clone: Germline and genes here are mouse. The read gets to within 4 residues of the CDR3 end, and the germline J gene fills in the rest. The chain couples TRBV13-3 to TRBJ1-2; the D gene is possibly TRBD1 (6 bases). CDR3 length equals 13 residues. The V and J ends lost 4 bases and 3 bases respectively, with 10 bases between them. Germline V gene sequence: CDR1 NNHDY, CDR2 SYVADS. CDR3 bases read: TGTGCCAGCAGTACAGGGATGGACTCC. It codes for CASSTGMDS. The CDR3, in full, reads CASSTGMDSDYTF.

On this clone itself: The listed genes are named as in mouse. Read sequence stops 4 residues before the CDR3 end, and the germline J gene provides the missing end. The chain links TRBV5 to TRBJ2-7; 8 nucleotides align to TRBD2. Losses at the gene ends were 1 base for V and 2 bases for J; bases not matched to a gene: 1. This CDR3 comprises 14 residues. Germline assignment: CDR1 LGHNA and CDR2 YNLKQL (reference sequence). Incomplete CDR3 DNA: TGTGCCAGCAGCCAAGGGGGGGGCGCCTAT. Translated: CASSQGGGAY. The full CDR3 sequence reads CASSQGGGAYEQYF.

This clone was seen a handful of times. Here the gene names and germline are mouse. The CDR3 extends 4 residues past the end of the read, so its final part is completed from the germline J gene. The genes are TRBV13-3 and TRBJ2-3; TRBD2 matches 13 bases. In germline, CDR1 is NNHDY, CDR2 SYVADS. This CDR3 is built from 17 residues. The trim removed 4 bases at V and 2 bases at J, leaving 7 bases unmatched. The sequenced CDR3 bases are TGTGCCAGCAGTAGGACTGGGGGGGCGCGGATTGCAGAA. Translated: CASSRTGGARIAE. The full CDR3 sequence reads CASSRTGGARIAETLYF.

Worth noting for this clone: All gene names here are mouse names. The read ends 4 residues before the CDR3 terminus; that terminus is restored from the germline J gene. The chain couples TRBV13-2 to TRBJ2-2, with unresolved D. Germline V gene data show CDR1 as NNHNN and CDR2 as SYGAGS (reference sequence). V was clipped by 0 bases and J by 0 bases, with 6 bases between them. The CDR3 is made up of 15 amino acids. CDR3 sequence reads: CASGDARANTGQLYF. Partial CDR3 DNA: TGTGCCAGCGGTGATGCGAGGGCAAACACCGGG.

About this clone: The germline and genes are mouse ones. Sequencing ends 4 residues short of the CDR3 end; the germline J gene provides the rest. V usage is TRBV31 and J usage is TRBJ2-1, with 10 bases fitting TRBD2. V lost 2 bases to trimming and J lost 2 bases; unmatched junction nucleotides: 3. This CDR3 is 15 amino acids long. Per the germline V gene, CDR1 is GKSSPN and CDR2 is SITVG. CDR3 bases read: TGTGCCTGGAGTGACTGGGGGGTTTACTATGCT. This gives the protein CAWSDWGVYYA. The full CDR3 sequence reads CAWSDWGVYYAEQFF.

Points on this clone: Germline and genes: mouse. The CDR3 sequence: CAWSLLDWGATGQLYF. CDR3 DNA (partial): TGTGCCTGGAGCCTCCTCGACTGGGGGGCCACCGGG. The rearrangement uses TRBV31 and TRBJ2-2; the match to TRBD2 covers 10 bases. The CDR3 is cut off 4 residues early in the read; its end comes from the germline J gene. With 3 bases clipped from V and 4 bases from J, the junction kept 8 bases outside the gene matches. The CDR3 spans 16 residues. CDR1 is GKSSPN and CDR2 is SITVG in the germline V gene.